Included here is one T cell receptor beta chain sequence, with context. This entry comes from a study of blood T cell repertoires in COVID-19. Study at large: Sites across the United States, Italy and Spain contributed samples from acute and convalescent COVID-19. In each case, the material was cDNA or gDNA derived from T cells, B-cell-depleted T cells, or PBMCs.

In Seattle, patients joined the study during active infection and were tracked longitudinally. Study processing details: Reference gene primers were amplified, and this amplification served to estimate nucleated cell counts. The repertoire was sequenced with immunoSEQ multiplex PCR; TCRdb's copy has only in-frame clones and lacks some. That table is the source of V, J and clone size, and D and trimming were worked out from the DNA. The table lists under 250,000 clones, roughly 85% of them singletons, with about 2.5% in the top ten. J gave up 0 bases and V 5 bases, and 7 bases lay outside the gene matches. The CDR3 consists of 15 residues. The germline V gene has CDR1 MNHNY and CDR2 SVGAGI (reference sequence).

Sequencing used peripheral blood. The source of this sequence is a woman aged 70-85 years with COVID-19, enrolled during active disease. The chain couples TRBV6-6 to TRBJ2-7; 7 positions agree with TRBD1. CDR3 sequence: CASSPRQGYSYEQYF. The CDR3 DNA reads as TGTGCCAGCAGTCCCCGACAGGGTTACTCCTACGAGCAGTACTTC.